These 13 T cell receptor beta chains originate from one sample sequenced in a study of CD8 T cells in ankylosing spondylitis. TCRdb redid the calling of the 5' RACE reads with MiXCR, one entry per CDR3 protein. The sample has around 32,000 distinct CDR3 sequences, 7.2% seen once. The sample consisted of blood, either unsorted or a sorted T cell fraction (not recorded which). The source of these receptors is a male donor with ankylosing spondylitis or in good health (not recorded which).

V and J are TRBV2 and TRBJ2-5, with 12 bases fitting TRBD2. This CDR3 is built from 18 residues. Per germline, CDR1 SNHLY and CDR2 FYNNEI. V trimming: 11 bases; J trimming: 1 base; junction bases outside the gene matches: 17. The CDR3 sequence: CACCSARLAGASQETQYF. The CDR3 DNA reads TGTGCCTGCTGTTCCGCCCGACTAGCGGGAGCCTCCCAAGAGACCCAGTACTTC.

This clonotype has a count of ten or more. The rearrangement uses TRBV5-6 and TRBJ2-1, with D maybe TRBD2 (5 bases). This CDR3 region has 14 residues. V shed 4 bases and J shed 8 bases, with 16 bases lying between them. Germline loops: CDR1 SGHDT, CDR2 YYEEEE. The CDR3 DNA reads TGTGCCAGCAGCCTAGGACTCCGGAGCGATGAGCAGTTCTTC. Protein: CASSLGLRSDEQFF.

This clonotype came up many times. This sequence joins TRBV24-1 and TRBJ2-1; TRBD2 matches 8 bases. The CDR3 has 16 residues. V shed 2 bases, J shed 9 bases, and the junction held 11 bases outside the gene matches. Per the germline V gene, CDR1 is KGHDR and CDR2 is SFDVKD. The CDR3 nucleotides read TGTGCCACCAGTGATTCCTCGGGACTAGGGAGAGGTGAGCAGTTCTTC. Residues: CATSDSSGLGRGEQFF.

The V gene is TRBV2, the J gene TRBJ2-1; 13 bases align to TRBD2. Trimming cost V 5 bases and J 7 bases; bases outside gene matches: 5. CDR3 length: 15 amino acids. CDR1 is SNHLY and CDR2 is FYNNEI in the germline V gene. The CDR3 sequence is CASSQLAGGKNEQFF. For the CDR3, the DNA is TGTGCCAGCAGTCAACTAGCGGGAGGGAAGAATGAGCAGTTCTTC.

This clonotype appeared many times. The chain combines TRBV4-1 with TRBJ2-3; D is perhaps TRBD1 or TRBD2 (5 bases each). Trimming removed 1 base from V and 0 bases from J, with 11 bases in between. Germline values: CDR1 MGHRA, CDR2 YSYEKL. This CDR3 is built from 16 residues. The DNA of the CDR3 is TGCGCCAGCAGCCAAGGGTTTGGGGGTAGCACAGATACGCAGTATTTT. This translates into CASSQGFGGSTDTQYF.

There are many counts of this clonotype. The chain combines TRBV7-6 with TRBJ2-1, with 10 bases identical to TRBD2. The V gene end was trimmed by 7 bases and the J gene end by 5 bases; junction bases not matched to a gene: 5. The CDR3 covers 14 residues. Germline loops: CDR1 SGHVS, CDR2 FNYEAQ. CDR3 protein: CASKREGLHNEQFF. The CDR3 DNA sequence: TGTGCCAGCAAGCGGGAGGGCCTGCACAATGAGCAGTTCTTC.

This clonotype was observed many times. The chain uses TRBV7-8 and TRBJ2-7; D perhaps matches TRBD2 (6 bases). V lost 5 bases, J lost 0 bases, and 11 bases lay in between. The CDR3 sequence is 14 residues long. Germline V gene sequence: CDR1 SGHVS, CDR2 FQNEAQ. The CDR3 region is CASSNRDFSYEQYF. The CDR3 coding sequence is TGTGCCAGCAGCAACCGGGACTTCTCCTACGAGCAGTACTTC.

The sample holds many counts of this clonotype. This rearrangement joins TRBV20-1 to TRBJ2-3; 11 nucleotides match TRBD2. Germline-derived CDR1 and CDR2 are DFQATT and SNEGSKA (reference sequence). The ends lost 1 base at V and 4 bases at J; junction bases unmatched: 7. This CDR3 is 16 amino acids long. CDR3 DNA: TGCAGTGCTAGAGTCCATAGCGGGAGGGTCCCAGATACGCAGTATTTT. This sequence encodes CSARVHSGRVPDTQYF.

The chain is built from TRBV7-8 and TRBJ2-1; 9 bases align to TRBD2. Germline CDR1 SGHVS, CDR2 FQNEAQ. The CDR3 runs 18 residues. V shed 1 base and J 0 bases; nucleotides not matched to a gene: 7. For the CDR3, the DNA is TGTGCCAGCAGCTTAGGGCTAGCGGGACTTAGCTCCTACAATGAGCAGTTCTTC. Protein: CASSLGLAGLSSYNEQFF.

Only a few counts were recorded for this clonotype. DNA for the CDR3: TGCGCCCTTAAGGGGGTCCAATTCAATGAGCAGTTCTTC. Amino acids: CALKGVQFNEQFF. This rearrangement joins TRBV29-1 to TRBJ2-1, with a tentative D call TRBD1 (6 bases). Germline CDR1 SQVTM, CDR2 ANQGSEA. CDR3 length equals 13 residues.

This clonotype was detected only a few times. The gene calls are TRBV29-1 and TRBJ2-1, with 9 bases that match TRBD1. J was trimmed by 9 bases and V by 1 base; bases with no gene match: 7. Germline values: CDR1 SQVTM, CDR2 ANQGSEA. The CDR3 totals 14 residues. In DNA, the CDR3 is TGCAGCGTTGAAGGGACAGGGGAAATGGGTGAGCAGTTCTTC. It is translated as CSVEGTGEMGEQFF.

This clonotype was found many times. This sequence joins TRBV12-3 or TRBV12-4 and TRBJ2-7; 10 nucleotides agree with TRBD1. J was trimmed by 3 bases and V by 3 bases; bases with no gene match: 2. This CDR3 has 14 amino acids. CDR3: CASSFGQGVYEQYF. For the CDR3, the DNA is TGTGCCAGCAGTTTCGGACAGGGGGTCTACGAGCAGTACTTC.

The chain uses TRBV7-2 and TRBJ2-5, with D hard to call. Germline CDR1 reads SGHTA; CDR2 reads FQGNSA. The CDR3 has 13 amino acids. V was shortened by 2 bases and J by 5 bases, with 9 bases between the two germline ends. The CDR3 here is CASSLSERETQYF. CDR3 bases: TGTGCCAGCAGCTTATCCGAAAGGGAGACCCAGTACTTC.